Presented here are 26 T cell receptor beta chains from one specimen sequenced in a study of regulatory T cells in long-lasting Graves disease. Combining iRepertoire HTBI primers with Arm-PCR of CDR3 regions, the authors built TCR beta libraries. Each CDR3 protein is one row after TCRdb ran MiXCR on the multiplex PCR reads. The sample shows some 370,000 distinct CDR3 sequences, more than 20% of them seen only once. Documented time point: persistent/refractory GD, antithyroid drugs over 5 years with positive TRAb. The authors made the TCR library using RNA they extracted from PBMCs. The specimen was peripheral blood mononuclear cells (PBMCs), collected when the disease was refractory, from a patient treated with antithyroid drugs. These receptors all stem from a woman aged 40 to 50 with Graves disease.

This clonotype came up many times. This chain links TRBV11-2 with TRBJ2-7; no definite D call. The CDR3 extends over 14 amino acids. Between the trimmed V and J ends, which lost 1 base and 3 bases, there was a span of 10 bases. Germline V CDR1 and CDR2: SGHAT, FQNNGV. DNA of the CDR3: TGTGCCAGCAGCTTAGGCAGTTGGTACTACGAGCAGTACTTC. Protein: CASSLGSWYYEQYF.

This clonotype showed up many times. This rearrangement joins TRBV11-2 to TRBJ2-7; D is undetermined. Germline V CDR1 and CDR2: SGHAT, FQNNGV. This CDR3 is 14 amino acids long. V lost 4 bases, J lost 2 bases, and 12 bases lay in between. CDR3 region: CASSYGRATYEQYF. The CDR3 nucleotides read TGTGCCAGCAGCTACGGCCGCGCCACCTACGAGCAGTACTTC.

This clonotype appeared a few times. The rearrangement joins TRBV20-1 to TRBJ1-4, with a tentative D call TRBD1 (5 bases). Germline V CDR1 and CDR2: DFQATT, SNEGSKA (reference sequence). Trimming took 3 bases from V and 3 from J, leaving 17 bases between them. This CDR3 has 16 residues. The CDR3 coding sequence is TGCAGTGCTAGCCCCAGGCCGGGGCGGTCTAATGAAAAACTGTTTTTT. Translation: CSASPRPGRSNEKLFF.

The chain is built from TRBV7-9 and TRBJ1-4; TRBD1 aligns across 8 bases. Germline V gene data show CDR1 as SEHNR and CDR2 as FQNEAQ (reference sequence). The CDR3 totals 15 residues. Losses at the gene ends were 2 bases for V and 8 bases for J; bases not matched to a gene: 7. The CDR3 region has the DNA TGTGCCAGCAGCTTATCAGGGGGCGCGGAGGAAAAACTGTTTTTT. Translation gives CASSLSGGAEEKLFF.

This clonotype was seen at least ten times. The rearrangement links TRBV20-1 to TRBJ1-5; no clear D gene. Per germline, CDR1 DFQATT and CDR2 SNEGSKA (reference sequence). The CDR3 loop spans 13 amino acids. V was pared by 3 bases and J by 5 bases, with 11 bases between. The CDR3, as DNA: TGCAGTGCTAGCGCTAATTGGGATCAGCCCCAGCATTTT. This translates into CSASANWDQPQHF.

The chain recombines TRBV6-1 with TRBJ2-5; possibly TRBD1 for D (6 bases). Germline CDR1 reads MNHNS; CDR2 reads SASEGT. The germline V and J ends were trimmed by 4 bases and 2 bases, with 11 bases remaining between them. CDR3 size: 14 residues. This CDR3 reads CASSGDIPQETQYF. For the CDR3, the DNA is TGTGCCAGCAGTGGGGACATCCCACAAGAGACCCAGTACTTC.

This clonotype appeared many times. The V call is TRBV28, the J call TRBJ2-6; 7 bases are a match to TRBD2. Germline V CDR1 and CDR2: MDHEN, SYDVKM. The J segment lost 1 base and the V segment lost 6 bases, leaving 15 bases of the junction unmatched. The CDR3 contains 19 residues. CDR3 region: CASSPSGGRAFSGANVLTF. CDR3 nucleotides: TGTGCCAGCAGCCCCAGTGGGGGGAGGGCTTTTTCTGGGGCCAACGTCCTGACTTTC.

This clonotype was detected ten times or more. The chain links TRBV20-1 to TRBJ2-5; the D is unclear. Trimming removed 5 bases at V and 0 bases at J, with 10 bases between. The CDR3 runs to 13 residues. CDR1 and CDR2 (germline): DFQATT, SNEGSKA (reference sequence). The DNA for the CDR3 is TGCAGTGCTCCCGCAGAGTACCAAGAGACCCAGTACTTC. Encoded protein: CSAPAEYQETQYF.

The chain has TRBV6-2 or TRBV6-3 and TRBJ1-6, with D possibly being TRBD1 (5 bases). V was shortened by 5 bases and J by 7 bases, with 6 bases between the two germline ends. The CDR3 sequence is 12 residues long. In germline, CDR1 is MNHEY, CDR2 SVGEGT. The CDR3 sequence: CASSRQNSPLHF. In nucleotides, the CDR3 is TGTGCCAGCAGTCGACAGAATTCACCCCTCCACTTT.

The J gene is TRBJ2-7, the V gene TRBV7-2; D is undetermined. CDR1 is SGHTA and CDR2 is FQGNSA in the germline V gene. V was shortened by 7 bases and J by 6 bases, with 10 bases between the two germline ends. This CDR3 comprises 11 residues. The DNA of the CDR3 is TGTGCCAGCACAAACCTGGGCGAGCAGTACTTC. This encodes CASTNLGEQYF.

This clonotype appeared a few times. V gene TRBV9 combines with J gene TRBJ1-3; no clear D gene. Per the germline V gene, CDR1 is SGDLS and CDR2 is YYNGEE. The V and J ends lost 4 bases and 0 bases respectively, with 11 bases between them. CDR3 length equals 15 residues. The CDR3 sequence is CASSPGDHSGNTIYF. The CDR3, as DNA: TGTGCCAGCAGCCCCGGAGACCACTCTGGAAACACCATATATTTT.

This clonotype was seen ten or more times. This rearrangement joins TRBV28 to TRBJ1-6, with 12 bases lining up with TRBD1. This CDR3 is 16 amino acids long. Trimming took 5 bases from V and 9 from J; bases not matched to a gene: 8. Germline CDR1 is MDHEN and CDR2 is SYDVKM. The chain's CDR3 is CASSRSWDRGLSPLHF. The CDR3 DNA follows: TGTGCCAGCAGTCGAAGCTGGGACAGGGGGCTTTCACCCCTCCACTTT.

This clonotype appeared a few times. J is TRBJ2-1 and V is TRBV12-3 or TRBV12-4; possibly TRBD2 for D (5 bases). V shed 7 bases and J shed 7 bases, with 14 bases lying between them. The CDR3 loop spans 13 amino acids. CDR3 bases: TGTGCCAGCATCGAGCGGTCAAAGAATGAGCAGTTCTTC. The encoded protein is CASIERSKNEQFF.

This clonotype was recorded at least ten times. The rearrangement uses TRBV2 and TRBJ2-4; 11 nucleotides align to TRBD2. V shed 6 bases, J shed 2 bases, and the junction held 12 bases outside the gene matches. This CDR3 has 18 residues. Looked up from germline, CDR1 is SNHLY and CDR2 is FYNNEI. The CDR3 here is CASRELAGVVITKNIQYF. CDR3 DNA: TGTGCCAGCAGAGAACTAGCGGGAGTTGTGATAACCAAAAACATTCAGTACTTC.

The chain has TRBV19 and TRBJ1-1; D perhaps matches TRBD1 (5 bases). Germline V gene lookup returns CDR1 LNHDA and CDR2 SQIVND (reference sequence). The CDR3 spans 10 residues. Trimming pared 8 bases from V and 8 bases from J, leaving 9 bases between. This chain's CDR3 is CASYAGEAFF. In DNA form, the CDR3 reads TGTGCCAGTTATGCAGGGGAAGCTTTCTTT.

In this sample, this clonotype turned up many times. The chain carries TRBV28 and TRBJ2-5; 11 bases line up with TRBD1. Germline V gene data show CDR1 as MDHEN and CDR2 as SYDVKM. This CDR3 comprises 15 residues. With V trimmed by 5 bases and J by 5 bases, 7 bases remained unmatched. The CDR3 is CASSPWTGGVETQYF. The CDR3 nucleotides are TGTGCCAGCAGTCCCTGGACAGGGGGCGTGGAGACCCAGTACTTC.

The genes are TRBV6-1 and TRBJ2-7, with a possible D match to TRBD1 (7 bases). Trimming stripped 10 bases from V and 12 bases from J, with 25 bases between. Germline values: CDR1 MNHNS, CDR2 SASEGT. This CDR3 is 13 amino acids long. DNA of the CDR3: TGTGCCAATTCACCGACAGGGACTGGATTAAGGTACTTC. It is translated as CANSPTGTGLRYF.

The chain joins TRBV9 to TRBJ2-7; possible D gene TRBD2, 5 bases. Between the trimmed V and J ends, which lost 0 bases and 3 bases, there was a span of 13 bases. The CDR3 is 15 residues long. Germline V gene data show CDR1 as SGDLS and CDR2 as YYNGEE. In DNA, the CDR3 is TGTGCCAGCAGCGTAGCTACGGGGTCCAACTACGAGCAGTACTTC. It is translated as CASSVATGSNYEQYF.

The J gene is TRBJ2-7, the V gene TRBV20-1; TRBD2 agrees at 10 bases. The CDR3 extends over 15 amino acids. The junction had 8 bases not matched to a gene; V was cut back by 6 bases and J by 0 bases. Germline lookup yields CDR1 DFQATT and CDR2 SNEGSKA (reference sequence). The CDR3 DNA reads as TGCAGTGCGCGACTAGCGGGCGATAGCTCCTACGAGCAGTACTTC. This gives the protein CSARLAGDSSYEQYF.

The rearrangement joins TRBV12-3 or TRBV12-4 to TRBJ1-1, with 7 bases lining up with TRBD1. The CDR3 covers 16 residues. The ends lost 8 bases at V and 3 bases at J; junction bases unmatched: 15. In DNA form, the CDR3 reads TGTGCCAGCTCAAGAAACAGGGGTCCGCCCCACACTGAAGCTTTCTTT. It encodes CASSRNRGPPHTEAFF.

The chain is built from TRBV28 and TRBJ2-1, with 9 bases that match TRBD2. The CDR3 is 14 amino acids. Losses at the gene ends were 6 bases for V and 6 bases for J; bases not matched to a gene: 6. The germline CDR1 and CDR2 sequences are MDHEN and SYDVKM. DNA for the CDR3: TGTGCCAGCAGCGTCCTGGGACTAGCCAATGAGCAGTTCTTC. Amino acids: CASSVLGLANEQFF.

This clonotype was seen repeatedly, ten times or more. This sequence joins TRBV2 and TRBJ2-5, with 9 bases lining up with TRBD1. With 7 bases clipped from V and 10 bases from J, the junction kept 13 bases outside the gene matches. Germline V lookup: CDR1 SNHLY, CDR2 FYNNEI. The CDR3 length is 14 residues. The DNA for the CDR3 is TGTGCCAGCAACCTACAGGGGGCTCCGAGTGACCAGTACTTC. Amino acid sequence: CASNLQGAPSDQYF.

The chain combines TRBV4-1 with TRBJ2-7; TRBD2 is a possible D gene (6 bases). V dropped 1 base and J dropped 0 bases, with 10 bases sitting between them. Germline assignment: CDR1 MGHRA and CDR2 YSYEKL. This CDR3 spans 15 amino acids. The CDR3 bases are TGCGCCAGCAGCCAAGCTAGCGAGAGCTCCTACGAGCAGTACTTC. This codes for CASSQASESSYEQYF.

This clonotype was seen more than once but under ten times. V is TRBV10-3 and J is TRBJ2-2, with no clear D. The germline gives CDR1 ENHRY, CDR2 SYGVKD. V lost 4 bases to trimming and J lost 5 bases, with 5 bases between them. The CDR3 loop spans 12 amino acids. DNA for the CDR3: TGTGCCATCAGTGGGGCGACCGGGGAGCTGTTTTTT. The encoded protein is CAISGATGELFF.

This clonotype was seen repeatedly, ten times or more. This chain connects TRBV27 to TRBJ1-2, with a weak D call TRBD1 (6 bases). V was trimmed by 4 bases and J by 4 bases, leaving 13 bases between them. CDR3 length: 14 amino acids. Germline V gene sequence: CDR1 MNHEY, CDR2 SMNVEV (reference sequence). CDR3 residues: CASSSLLDSYGYTF. DNA of the CDR3: TGTGCCAGCAGTTCTCTCCTGGACAGCTATGGCTACACCTTC.

This clonotype was seen more than once but under ten times. This rearrangement joins TRBV24-1 to TRBJ1-5; D is possibly TRBD1 (5 bases). From germline, CDR1 is KGHDR and CDR2 SFDVKD. The CDR3 sequence is 15 residues long. V was clipped by 4 bases and J by 4 bases, with 13 bases between them. The CDR3 reads CATSDPRQTNQPQHF. The DNA of the CDR3 is TGTGCCACCAGTGACCCTAGACAGACTAATCAGCCCCAGCATTTT.